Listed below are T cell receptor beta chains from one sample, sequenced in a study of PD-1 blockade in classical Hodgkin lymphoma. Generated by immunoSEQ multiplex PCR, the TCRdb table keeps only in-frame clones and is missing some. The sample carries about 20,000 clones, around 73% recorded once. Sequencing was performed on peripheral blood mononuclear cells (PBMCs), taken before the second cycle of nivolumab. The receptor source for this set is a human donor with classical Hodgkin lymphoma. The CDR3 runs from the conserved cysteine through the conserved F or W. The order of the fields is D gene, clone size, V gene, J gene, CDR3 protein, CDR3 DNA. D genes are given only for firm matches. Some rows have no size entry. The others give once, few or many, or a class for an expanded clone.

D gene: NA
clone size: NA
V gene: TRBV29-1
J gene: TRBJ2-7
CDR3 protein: CSVLQYEQYF
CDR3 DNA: TGCAGCGTTCTCCAGTACGAGCAGTACTTC

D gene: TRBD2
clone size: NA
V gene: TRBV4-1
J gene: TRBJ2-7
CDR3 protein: CASSSGLEIYEQYF
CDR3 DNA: TGCGCCAGCAGCAGTGGACTAGAGATCTACGAGCAGTACTTC

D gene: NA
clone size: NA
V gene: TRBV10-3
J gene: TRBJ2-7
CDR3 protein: CAISDGGYYEQYF
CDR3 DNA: TGTGCCATCAGTGATGGAGGGTACTACGAGCAGTACTTC

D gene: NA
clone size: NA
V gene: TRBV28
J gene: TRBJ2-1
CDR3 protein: CASSDGYEQFF
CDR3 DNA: TGTGCCAGCAGTGACGGTTATGAGCAGTTCTTC

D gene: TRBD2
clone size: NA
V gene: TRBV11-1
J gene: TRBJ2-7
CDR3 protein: CASSLELAGSYEQYF
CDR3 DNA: TGTGCCAGCAGCTTAGAACTAGCGGGATCCTACGAGCAGTACTTC

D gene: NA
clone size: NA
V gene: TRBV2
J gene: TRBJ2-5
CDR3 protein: CATPKDPGDGRGTQYF
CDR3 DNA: TGTGCCACCCCCAAGGACCCAGGGGATGGGAGGGGGACCCAGTACTTC

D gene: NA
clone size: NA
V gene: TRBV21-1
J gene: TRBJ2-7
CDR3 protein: CASSKALSRRDSYEQYF
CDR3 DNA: TGTGCCAGCAGCAAAGCGCTTTCTCGGCGGGACTCCTACGAGCAGTACTTC

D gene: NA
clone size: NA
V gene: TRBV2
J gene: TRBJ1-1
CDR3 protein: CASTESPQNTEAFF
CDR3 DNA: TGTGCCAGCACCGAATCCCCGCAGAACACTGAAGCTTTCTTT

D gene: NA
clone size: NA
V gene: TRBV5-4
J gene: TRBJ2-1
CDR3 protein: CASSLSQAGYNEQFF
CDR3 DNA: TGTGCCAGCAGCTTGAGTCAGGCAGGGTACAATGAGCAGTTCTTC

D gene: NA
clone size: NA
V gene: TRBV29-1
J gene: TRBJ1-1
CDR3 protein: CSVVRTTSEAFF
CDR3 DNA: TGCAGCGTTGTTCGGACAACCAGTGAAGCTTTCTTT

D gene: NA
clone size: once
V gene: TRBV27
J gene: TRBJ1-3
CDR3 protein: CASSILEGAGNTIYF
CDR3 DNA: TGTGCCAGCAGCATACTCGAGGGGGCTGGAAACACCATATATTTT

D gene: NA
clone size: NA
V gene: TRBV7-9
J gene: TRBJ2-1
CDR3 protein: CASSYGNEQFF
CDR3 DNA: TGTGCCAGCAGCTACGGTAATGAGCAGTTCTTC

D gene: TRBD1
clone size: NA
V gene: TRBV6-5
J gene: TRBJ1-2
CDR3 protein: CASSGTGDGYTF
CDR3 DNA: TGTGCCAGCAGTGGGACAGGTGATGGCTACACCTTC

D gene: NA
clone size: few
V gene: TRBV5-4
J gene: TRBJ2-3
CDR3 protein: CASSLGVRRVETDTQYF
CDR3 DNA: TGTGCCAGCAGCTTGGGGGTCCGGCGGGTAGAGACAGATACGCAGTATTTT

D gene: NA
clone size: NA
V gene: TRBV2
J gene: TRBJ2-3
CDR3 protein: CASRAGTETDTQYF
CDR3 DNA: TGTGCCAGCAGAGCCGGGACGGAGACAGATACGCAGTATTTT

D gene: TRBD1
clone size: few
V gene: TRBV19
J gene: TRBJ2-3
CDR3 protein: CASSARQGSTDTQYF
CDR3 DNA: TGTGCCAGTAGTGCAAGACAGGGGAGCACAGATACGCAGTATTTT

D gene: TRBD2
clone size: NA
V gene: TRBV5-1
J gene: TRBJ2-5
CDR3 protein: CASTQPPGGSLGETQYF
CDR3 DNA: TGCGCCAGCACCCAACCCCCTGGCGGGAGCCTAGGGGAGACCCAGTACTTC

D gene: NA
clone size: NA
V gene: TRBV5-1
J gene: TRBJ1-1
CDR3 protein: CASSLGSRVNTEAFF
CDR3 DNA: TGCGCCAGCAGCTTGGGTTCCAGAGTGAACACTGAAGCTTTCTTT

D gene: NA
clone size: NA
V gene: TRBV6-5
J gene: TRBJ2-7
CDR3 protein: CASSLGVTYEQYF
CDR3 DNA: TGTGCCAGCAGTCTCGGGGTTACCTACGAGCAGTACTTC

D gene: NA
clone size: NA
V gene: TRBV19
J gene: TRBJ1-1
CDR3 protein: CASDGGFGTEAFF
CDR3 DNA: TGTGCCAGTGATGGTGGGTTTGGCACTGAAGCTTTCTTT

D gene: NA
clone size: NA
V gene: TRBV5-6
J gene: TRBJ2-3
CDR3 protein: CASSPSITPDTQYF
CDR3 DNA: TGTGCCAGCAGCCCTTCGATCACACCAGATACGCAGTATTTT

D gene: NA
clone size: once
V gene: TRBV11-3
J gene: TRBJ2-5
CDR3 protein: CASSSPAAKTQYF
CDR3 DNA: TGTGCCAGCAGCTCCCCGGCGGCCAAGACCCAGTACTTC

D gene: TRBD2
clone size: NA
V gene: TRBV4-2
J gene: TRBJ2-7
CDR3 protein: CASSQDMGTSGRAQNEQYF
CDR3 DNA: TGTGCCAGCAGCCAAGATATGGGAACTAGCGGGAGGGCCCAAAACGAGCAGTACTTC

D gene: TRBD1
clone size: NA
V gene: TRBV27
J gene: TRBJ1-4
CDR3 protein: CASSPFGTGKEKLFF
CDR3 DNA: TGTGCCAGCAGTCCTTTCGGGACAGGTAAAGAAAAACTGTTTTTT

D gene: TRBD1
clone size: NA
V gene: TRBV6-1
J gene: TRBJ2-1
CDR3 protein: CASRARDREYGEQFF
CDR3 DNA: TGTGCCAGCAGGGCCCGGGACAGGGAGTATGGTGAGCAGTTCTTC

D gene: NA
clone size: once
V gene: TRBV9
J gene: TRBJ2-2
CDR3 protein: CASSVGLTGELFF
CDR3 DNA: TGTGCCAGCAGCGTAGGCTTAACCGGGGAGCTGTTTTTT

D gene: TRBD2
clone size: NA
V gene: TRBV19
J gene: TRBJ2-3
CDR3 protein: CASSLRLAGSTDTQYF
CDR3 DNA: TGTGCCAGTAGTCTGCGACTAGCGGGGAGCACAGATACGCAGTATTTT

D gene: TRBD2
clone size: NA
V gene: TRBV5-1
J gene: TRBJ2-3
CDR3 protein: CASSSGDRGLAYTDTQYF
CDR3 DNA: TGCGCCAGCAGCTCCGGTGACCGGGGACTAGCGTATACAGATACGCAGTATTTT

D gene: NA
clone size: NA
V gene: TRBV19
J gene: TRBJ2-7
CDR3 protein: CASSGGYGGSEQYF
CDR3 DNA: TGTGCCAGTAGTGGGGGCTATGGAGGGAGCGAGCAGTACTTC

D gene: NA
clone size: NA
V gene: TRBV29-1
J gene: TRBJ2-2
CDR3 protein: CSVPRGGRELFF
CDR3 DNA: TGCAGCGTTCCTAGGGGCGGGAGGGAGCTGTTTTTT

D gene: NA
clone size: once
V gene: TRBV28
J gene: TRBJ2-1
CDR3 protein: CASSSNNEQFF
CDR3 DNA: TGTGCCAGCAGTTCCAACAATGAGCAGTTCTTC

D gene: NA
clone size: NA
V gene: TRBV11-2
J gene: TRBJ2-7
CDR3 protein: CASSLGAAGGVYEQYF
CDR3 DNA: TGTGCCAGCAGCTTAGGGGCGGCAGGAGGTGTCTACGAGCAGTACTTC

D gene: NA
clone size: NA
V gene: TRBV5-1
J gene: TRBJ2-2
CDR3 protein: CASSLSGAGELFF
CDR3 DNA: TGCGCCAGCAGCTTGTCCGGCGCCGGGGAGCTGTTTTTT

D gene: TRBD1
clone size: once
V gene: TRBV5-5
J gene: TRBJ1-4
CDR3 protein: CASSQTGTEEKLFF
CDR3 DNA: TGTGCCAGCAGCCAGACAGGGACTGAGGAAAAACTGTTTTTT

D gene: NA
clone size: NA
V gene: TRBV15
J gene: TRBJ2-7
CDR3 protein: CATSRDRGTPYEQYF
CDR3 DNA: TGTGCCACCAGCAGAGATCGCGGGACCCCCTACGAGCAGTACTTC

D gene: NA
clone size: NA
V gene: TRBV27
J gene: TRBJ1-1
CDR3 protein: CASSLAGFTTEAFF
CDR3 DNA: TGTGCCAGCAGTTTAGCAGGGTTTACCACTGAAGCTTTCTTT

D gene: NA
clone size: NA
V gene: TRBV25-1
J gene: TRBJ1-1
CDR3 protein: CASSEGARNTEAFF
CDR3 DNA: TGTGCCAGCAGTGAGGGAGCCAGGAACACTGAAGCTTTCTTT

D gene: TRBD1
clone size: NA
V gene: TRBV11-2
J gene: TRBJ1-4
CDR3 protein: CASSLGQGNEKLFF
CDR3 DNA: TGTGCCAGCAGCTTAGGACAGGGGAACGAAAAACTGTTTTTT

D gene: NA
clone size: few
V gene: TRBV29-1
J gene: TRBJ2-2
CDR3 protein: CSVGRGGTGELFF
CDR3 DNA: TGCAGCGTTGGTAGGGGGGGCACCGGGGAGCTGTTTTTT

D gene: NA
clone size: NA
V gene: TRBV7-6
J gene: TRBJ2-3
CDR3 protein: CASRGRPSTDTQYF
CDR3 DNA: TGTGCCAGCCGCGGCCGTCCTAGCACAGATACGCAGTATTTT

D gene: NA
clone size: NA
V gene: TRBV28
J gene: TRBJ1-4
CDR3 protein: CASSYLENEKLFF
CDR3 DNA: TGTGCCAGCAGTTACCTAGAGAATGAAAAACTGTTTTTT

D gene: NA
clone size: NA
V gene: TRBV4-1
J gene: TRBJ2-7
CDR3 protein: CASSPPQAESSYEQYF
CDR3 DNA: TGCGCCAGCAGCCCCCCCCAAGCGGAGAGCTCCTACGAGCAGTACTTC

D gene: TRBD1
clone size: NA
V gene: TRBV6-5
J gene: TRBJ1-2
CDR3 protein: CASRTTGGLGYTF
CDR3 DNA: TGTGCCAGCAGAACTACAGGGGGCCTTGGCTACACCTTC

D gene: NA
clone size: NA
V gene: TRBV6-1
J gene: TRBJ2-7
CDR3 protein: CASSEAGSSYEQYF
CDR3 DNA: TGTGCCAGCAGTGAAGCCGGCAGCTCCTACGAGCAGTACTTC

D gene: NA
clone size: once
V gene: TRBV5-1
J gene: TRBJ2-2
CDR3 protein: CASSLEDSRAGELFF
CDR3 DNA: TGCGCCAGCAGCCTCGAGGACAGTAGGGCCGGGGAGCTGTTTTTT

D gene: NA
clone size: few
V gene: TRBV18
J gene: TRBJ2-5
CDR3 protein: CASSSSLQETQYF
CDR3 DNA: TGTGCCAGCTCCTCGTCGCTACAAGAGACCCAGTACTTC

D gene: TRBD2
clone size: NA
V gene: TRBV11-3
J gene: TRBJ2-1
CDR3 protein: CASSLGGINEQFF
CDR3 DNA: TGTGCCAGCAGCTTGGGAGGGATCAATGAGCAGTTCTTC

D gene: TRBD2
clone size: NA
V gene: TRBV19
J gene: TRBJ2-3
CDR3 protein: CASSLSGRARADTQYF
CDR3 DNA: TGTGCCAGTAGCCTAAGCGGGAGGGCGCGCGCAGATACGCAGTATTTT

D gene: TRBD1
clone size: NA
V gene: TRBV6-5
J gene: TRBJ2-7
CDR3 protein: CASSKTRGPYEQYF
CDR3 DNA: TGTGCCAGCAGTAAAACTAGGGGGCCCTACGAGCAGTACTTC

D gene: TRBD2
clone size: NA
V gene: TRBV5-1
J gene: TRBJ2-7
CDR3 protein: CASSYVRALAGGEQYF
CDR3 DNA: TGCGCCAGCAGCTACGTCCGGGCACTAGCGGGAGGCGAGCAGTACTTC

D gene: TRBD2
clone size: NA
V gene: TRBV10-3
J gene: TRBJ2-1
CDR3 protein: CAIRGLAGGVNEQFF
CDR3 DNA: TGTGCCATCAGGGGACTAGCGGGAGGGGTCAATGAGCAGTTCTTC